These 27 T cell receptor beta chains were all obtained from the same sample, sequenced in a study of blood T cell repertoires in COVID-19. TCRdb's copy holds only in-frame clones and misses some; the assay was immunoSEQ multiplex PCR. This table holds 130,000 or so clones, roughly 80% found once. The sequenced sample consisted of peripheral blood. The origin of the receptors is a woman aged 55-70 years with acute or convalescent COVID-19.

The chain recombines TRBV3-1 (or the pseudogene TRBV3-2) with TRBJ2-2, with TRBD2 identical over 9 bases. The V and J ends lost 1 base and 6 bases, in that order; junction bases with no gene match: 3. The CDR3 runs 15 residues. Germline CDR1 and CDR2: LGHDT and YNNKEL (reference sequence). Written as DNA, the CDR3 is TGTGCCAGCAGCCAAGGGGGACTAGCATCCGGGGAGCTGTTTTTT. This encodes CASSQGGLASGELFF.

This clone was observed a handful of times. This chain connects TRBV5-4 to TRBJ1-3; no definite D call. Between the trimmed V and J ends, which lost 5 bases and 0 bases, there was a span of 9 bases. CDR1 is SGHNT, CDR2 YYREEE, per germline (reference sequence). This CDR3 contains 14 residues. The CDR3 DNA is TGTGCCAGCAGGAAAGCTTACTCTGGAAACACCATATATTTT. Its translation is CASRKAYSGNTIYF.

The chain carries TRBV3-1 (or the pseudogene TRBV3-2) and TRBJ1-2, with TRBD1 matching over 7 bases. After removal of 4 bases from V and 5 bases from J, the junction contained 7 bases not matched to a gene. CDR3 length: 14 amino acids. Germline values: CDR1 LGHDT, CDR2 YNNKEL (reference sequence). In DNA, the CDR3 is TGTGCCAGCAGCCCTACCGGGACAGAATATGGCTACACCTTC. Protein product: CASSPTGTEYGYTF.

This clone was seen only a few times. The chain joins TRBV30 to TRBJ1-6, with D possibly matching TRBD1 (5 bases). This CDR3 has 12 residues. Germline CDR1 and CDR2: GTSNPN and SVGIG (reference sequence). V lost 3 bases, J lost 12 bases, and 12 bases lay in between. The CDR3 DNA is TGTGCCTGGAGACTCGGCGGGGGACCCCTCCACTTT. This codes for CAWRLGGGPLHF.

This clone was picked up a small number of times. The V call is TRBV7-9, the J call TRBJ1-2; 10 nucleotides align to TRBD1. Germline-derived CDR1 and CDR2 are SEHNR and FQNEAQ (reference sequence). J gave up 8 bases and V 7 bases, and 7 bases lay outside the gene matches. This CDR3 comprises 13 residues. The CDR3 loop reads CASTGTGEGGYTF. The CDR3 nucleotides read TGTGCCAGCACCGGGACAGGGGAAGGCGGCTACACCTTC.

This clone was seen once. The genes are TRBV4-1 and TRBJ1-3, with a weak D call TRBD1 (5 bases). Germline CDR1 and CDR2: MGHRA and YSYEKL. The CDR3 has 15 amino acids. V lost 1 base and J 0 bases, leaving 7 bases between the germline ends. CDR3 sequence: CASSQVRDSGNTIYF. Here the CDR3 DNA reads TGCGCCAGCAGCCAAGTCAGGGACTCTGGAAACACCATATATTTT.

The chain links TRBV4-2 to TRBJ1-2; D is uncertain. The V gene lost 0 bases and the J gene lost 2 bases, with 4 bases spanning the gap. The CDR3 extends over 13 amino acids. Germline V gene sequence: CDR1 LGHNA, CDR2 YNFKEQ. In DNA form, the CDR3 reads TGTGCCAGCAGCCAAGACGGGAACTATGGCTACACCTTC. This gives the protein CASSQDGNYGYTF.

In this sample, this clone turned up a few times. The chain combines TRBV7-9 with TRBJ1-2; 8 bases are shared with TRBD1. CDR3 length: 13 amino acids. Losses at the gene ends were 2 bases for V and 7 bases for J; bases not matched to a gene: 3. Germline V gene sequence: CDR1 SEHNR, CDR2 FQNEAQ (reference sequence). CDR3 in amino acids: CASSLQGARGYTF. The DNA of the CDR3 is TGTGCCAGCAGCTTACAGGGGGCGCGTGGCTACACCTTC.

This chain links TRBV10-3 with TRBJ1-1; no definite D call. The length of the CDR3 is 14 residues. V was trimmed by 4 bases and J by 1 base, leaving 10 bases between them. Germline CDR1 ENHRY, CDR2 SYGVKD. In DNA, the CDR3 is TGTGCCATCAGTGGTGGGCAGACGAACACTGAAGCTTTCTTT. Its protein product is CAISGGQTNTEAFF.

The CDR3 protein is CASRSGGGGNTIYF. CDR3 nucleotide sequence: TGTGCCAGTAGGAGTGGGGGAGGCGGAAACACCATATATTTT. V gene TRBV19 combines with J gene TRBJ1-3; D may be TRBD1 (5 bases). In germline, CDR1 is LNHDA, CDR2 SQIVND (reference sequence). This CDR3 is 14 amino acids long. The V and J ends lost 6 bases and 4 bases respectively, with 13 bases between them.

The V call is TRBV5-6, the J call TRBJ2-3; D is ambiguous. This CDR3 has 15 residues. Per the germline V gene, CDR1 is SGHDT and CDR2 is YYEEEE. V lost 2 bases and J 4 bases, leaving 14 bases between the germline ends. The CDR3 here is CASSFSARRSDTQYF. The CDR3 nucleotides read TGTGCCAGCAGCTTCTCGGCTAGAAGGTCAGATACGCAGTATTTT.

J is TRBJ1-4 and V is TRBV5-4, with TRBD1 identical over 7 bases. The germline gives CDR1 SGHNT, CDR2 YYREEE (reference sequence). The trim removed 4 bases at V and 6 bases at J, leaving 18 bases unmatched. The CDR3 covers 18 residues. CDR3 nucleotides: TGTGCCAGCAGCCCCCATGGCCCCCGGACAGGCCCGGATGAAAAACTGTTTTTT. As protein: CASSPHGPRTGPDEKLFF. Using reference TRBV5-4 and TRBJ1-4 for the parts outside the CDR3, the full variable domain is ETGVTQSPTHLIKTRGQQVTLRCSSQSGHNTVSWYQQALGQGPQFIFQYYREEENGRGNFPPRFSGLQFPNYSSELNVNALELDDSALYLCASSPHGPRTGPDEKLFFGSGTQLSVL.

The chain is built from TRBV11-1 and TRBJ2-1; 7 bases match TRBD1. The germline gives CDR1 SGHAT, CDR2 FQDESV (reference sequence). CDR3 length: 15 residues. The junction had 4 bases not matched to a gene; V was cut back by 5 bases and J by 0 bases. The CDR3 sequence is CASSARQGSYNEQFF. The CDR3 DNA follows: TGTGCCAGCAGCGCAAGACAGGGCTCCTACAATGAGCAGTTCTTC.

This chain joins TRBV7-9 and TRBJ1-1; D uncertain. V lost 1 base and J lost 1, with 7 bases in between. Germline CDR1 reads SEHNR; CDR2 reads FQNEAQ (reference sequence). This CDR3 comprises 14 residues. CDR3 sequence reads: CASSLEVRNTEAFF. CDR3 coding DNA: TGTGCCAGCAGCTTAGAAGTCAGGAACACTGAAGCTTTCTTT.

The rearrangement links TRBV6-5 to TRBJ2-5, with 7 bases matching TRBD1. The CDR3 covers 15 residues. V gave up 6 bases and J gave up 2 bases; unmatched junction bases: 9. Germline values: CDR1 MNHEY, CDR2 SVGAGI. DNA of the CDR3: TGTGCCAGCAGCAACCAAGACAGGGAACAAGAGACCCAGTACTTC. This translates into CASSNQDREQETQYF.

V and J are TRBV29-1 and TRBJ1-2; 8 nucleotides align to TRBD1. This CDR3 is built from 16 residues. Germline CDR1 and CDR2: SQVTM and ANQGSEA. The V gene end was trimmed by 6 bases and the J gene end by 2 bases; junction bases not matched to a gene: 14. The CDR3 nucleotides are TGCAGCGTCGGGGGGACCGGACAGGGCGTAAACTATGGCTACACCTTC. Translation gives CSVGGTGQGVNYGYTF.

V and J are TRBV5-1 and TRBJ2-5; 7 bases map to TRBD1. Per the germline V gene, CDR1 is SGHRS and CDR2 is YFSETQ. The CDR3 is 14 residues long. J was trimmed by 2 bases and V by 5 bases; bases with no gene match: 6. CDR3 sequence (DNA): TGCGCCAGCAGACAAGGGACAGCTCAAGAGACCCAGTACTTC. It translates to CASRQGTAQETQYF.

V gene TRBV11-2 combines with J gene TRBJ1-6; 7 positions match TRBD1. V gave up 3 bases and J gave up 7 bases; unmatched junction bases: 3. This CDR3 spans 14 amino acids. Per the germline V gene, CDR1 is SGHAT and CDR2 is FQNNGV. Here the CDR3 reads CASSFGTANSPLHF. The CDR3 nucleotides read TGTGCCAGCAGCTTCGGGACAGCAAATTCACCCCTCCACTTT.

The rearrangement joins TRBV27 to TRBJ2-5; D not certain. The CDR3 consists of 12 residues. The V gene's germline CDR1 is MNHEY and CDR2 SMNVEV (reference sequence). The V gene lost 6 bases and the J gene lost 2 bases, with 7 bases spanning the gap. The DNA for the CDR3 is TGTGCCAGCAGGACGCGGCAAGAGACCCAGTACTTC. It encodes CASRTRQETQYF.

The V and J genes are TRBV7-8 and TRBJ1-5; 9 bases line up with TRBD1. V trimming: 4 bases; J trimming: 4 bases; junction bases outside the gene matches: 20. Germline CDR1 is SGHVS and CDR2 is FQNEAQ. The CDR3 has 20 residues. The chain's CDR3 is CASSSSLRYRDRAFNQPQHF. The CDR3 region has the DNA TGTGCCAGCAGCTCATCGCTCCGTTACCGGGACAGGGCCTTTAATCAGCCCCAGCATTTT.

V usage is TRBV2 and J usage is TRBJ1-4; the match to TRBD1 covers 7 bases. Germline-derived CDR1 and CDR2 are SNHLY and FYNNEI. The CDR3 loop spans 13 amino acids. Trimming at V came to 6 bases and at J to 3 bases, leaving 1 base not matched to a gene. Here the CDR3 DNA reads TGTGCCAGCAGACAGGGGCCTAATGAAAAACTGTTTTTT. This encodes CASRQGPNEKLFF. Drawing the rest from reference TRBV2 and TRBJ1-4, the complete variable domain is EPEVTQTPSHQVTQMGQEVILRCVPISNHLYFYWYRQILGQKVEFLVSFYNNEISEKSEIFDDQFSVERPDGSNFTLKIRSTKLEDSAMYFCASRQGPNEKLFFGSGTQLSVL.

V usage is TRBV5-1 and J usage is TRBJ1-3; D gene ambiguous. The CDR3 length is 14 residues. The V and J ends lost 0 bases and 0 bases respectively, with 4 bases between them. Germline V gene lookup returns CDR1 SGHRS and CDR2 YFSETQ. The CDR3 here is CASSLASSGNTIYF. CDR3 coding DNA: TGCGCCAGCAGCTTGGCCAGCTCTGGAAACACCATATATTTT.

V gene TRBV5-1 combines with J gene TRBJ2-5; 8 bases agree with TRBD1. The V gene end was trimmed by 0 bases and the J gene end by 4 bases; junction bases not matched to a gene: 5. Germline CDR1 and CDR2: SGHRS and YFSETQ. The CDR3 has 15 residues. CDR3 DNA sequence: TGCGCCAGCAGCTTGGACGGACAGGGCCTAGAGACCCAGTACTTC. Amino acids: CASSLDGQGLETQYF. Filled out from reference TRBV5-1 and TRBJ2-5, the complete variable domain reads KAGVTQTPRYLIKTRGQQVTLSCSPISGHRSVSWYQQTPGQGLQFLFEYFSETQRNKGNFPGRFSGRQFSNSRSEMNVSTLELGDSALYLCASSLDGQGLETQYFGPGTRLLVL.

The chain employs TRBV2 and TRBJ1-1; perhaps TRBD1 as D (6 bases). Germline CDR1 and CDR2: SNHLY and FYNNEI. V was pared by 6 bases and J by 6 bases, with 14 bases between. The CDR3 runs to 13 residues. In DNA form, the CDR3 reads TGTGCCAGCAGGAGCCAGGGGTTTGCTGAAGCTTTCTTT. The encoded protein is CASRSQGFAEAFF.

The J gene is TRBJ2-6, the V gene TRBV6-6; D is possibly TRBD1 (6 bases). The CDR3 runs to 16 residues. With 4 bases removed from V and 2 bases from J, the gap between germline ends came to 12 bases. The germline V gene encodes CDR1 MNHNY and CDR2 SVGAGI (reference sequence). The CDR3: CASSLQGTAGANVLTF. Here the CDR3 DNA reads TGTGCCAGCAGTTTACAGGGAACCGCTGGGGCCAACGTCCTGACTTTC.

The rearrangement joins TRBV19 to TRBJ1-5; 8 nucleotides align to TRBD1. With 6 bases clipped from V and 8 bases from J, the junction kept 6 bases outside the gene matches. The CDR3 spans 13 residues. The germline V gene encodes CDR1 LNHDA and CDR2 SQIVND (reference sequence). CDR3 nucleotides: TGTGCCAGTAGCAACAGGGGGGGGGAGCCCCAGCATTTT. Protein: CASSNRGGEPQHF.

V usage is TRBV2 and J usage is TRBJ2-7; 7 nucleotides align to TRBD1. The V and J ends lost 6 bases and 3 bases, in that order; junction bases with no gene match: 8. The CDR3 has 14 residues. Per germline, CDR1 SNHLY and CDR2 FYNNEI. The CDR3 DNA reads as TGTGCCAGCAGGAAGGGGGCGGTAATCTACGAGCAGTACTTC. As protein: CASRKGAVIYEQYF.